This paragraph covers one T cell receptor beta chain sequence. Its antigen is still unknown. The data were obtained in a study of tumor-infiltrating lymphocytes in localized non-small cell lung cancer. Measured with immunoSEQ multiplex PCR; TCRdb has only the in-frame clones, and not every one. The sample consists of 13,000 to 15,000 clones, roughly 75% of them appearing once. Per the germline V gene, CDR1 is GTSNPN and CDR2 is SVGIG (reference sequence). With 0 bases removed from V and 3 bases from J, the gap between germline ends came to 18 bases. This CDR3 comprises 17 residues. Broader study findings: Different pieces of the same tissue went to different assays, confounding technical variation with intratumor heterogeneity. Immunotypes IM1 and IM2 had similar TCR-derived T-cell fractions.

Sequencing used uninvolved lung tissue not adjacent to the tumor. This clonotype originated in a human donor with non-small cell lung cancer. The chain recombines TRBV30 with TRBJ2-4; D tentatively fits TRBD1 or TRBD2 (8 bases each). Here the CDR3 DNA reads TGTGCCTGGAGTGTAGTGCAGGGGGCGGGGGGCAAAAACATTCAGTACTTC. Translation gives CAWSVVQGAGGKNIQYF.